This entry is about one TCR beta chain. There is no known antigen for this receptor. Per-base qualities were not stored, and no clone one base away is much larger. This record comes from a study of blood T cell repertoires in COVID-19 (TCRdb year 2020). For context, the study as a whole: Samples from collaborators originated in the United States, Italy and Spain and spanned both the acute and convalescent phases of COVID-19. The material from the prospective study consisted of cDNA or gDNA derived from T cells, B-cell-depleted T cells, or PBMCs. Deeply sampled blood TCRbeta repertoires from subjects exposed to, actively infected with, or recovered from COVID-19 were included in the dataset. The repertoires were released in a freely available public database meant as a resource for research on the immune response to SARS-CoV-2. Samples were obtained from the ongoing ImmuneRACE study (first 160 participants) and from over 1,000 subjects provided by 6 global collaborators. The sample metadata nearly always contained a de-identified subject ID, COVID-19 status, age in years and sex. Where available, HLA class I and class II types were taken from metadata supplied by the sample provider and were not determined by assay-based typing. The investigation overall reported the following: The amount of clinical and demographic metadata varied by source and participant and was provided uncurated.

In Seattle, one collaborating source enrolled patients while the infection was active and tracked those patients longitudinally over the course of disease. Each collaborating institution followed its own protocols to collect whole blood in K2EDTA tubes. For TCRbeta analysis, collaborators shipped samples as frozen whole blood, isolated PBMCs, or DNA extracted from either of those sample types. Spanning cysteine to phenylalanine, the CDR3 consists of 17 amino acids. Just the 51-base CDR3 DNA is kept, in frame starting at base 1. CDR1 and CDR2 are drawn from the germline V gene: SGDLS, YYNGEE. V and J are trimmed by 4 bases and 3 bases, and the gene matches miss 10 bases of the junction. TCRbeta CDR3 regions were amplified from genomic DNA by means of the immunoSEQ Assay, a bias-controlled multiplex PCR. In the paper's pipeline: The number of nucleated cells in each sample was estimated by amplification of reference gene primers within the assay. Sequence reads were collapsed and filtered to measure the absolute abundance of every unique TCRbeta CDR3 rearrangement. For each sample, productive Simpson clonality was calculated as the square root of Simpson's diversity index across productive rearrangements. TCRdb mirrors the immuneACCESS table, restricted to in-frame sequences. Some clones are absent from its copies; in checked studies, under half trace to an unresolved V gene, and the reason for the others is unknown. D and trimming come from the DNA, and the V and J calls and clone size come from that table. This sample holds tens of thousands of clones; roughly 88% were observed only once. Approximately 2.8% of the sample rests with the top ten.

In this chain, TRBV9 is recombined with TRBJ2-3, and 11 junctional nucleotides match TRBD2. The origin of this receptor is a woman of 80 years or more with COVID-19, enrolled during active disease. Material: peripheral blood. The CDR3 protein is CASSPRSGGAKTDTQYF. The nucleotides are TGTGCCAGCAGCCCCCGTAGCGGGGGGGCTAAAACAGATACGCAGTATTTT.